These 22 T cell receptor beta chains share one sample of origin, sequenced in a study of blood T cell repertoires in COVID-19. Only in-frame clones appear in the TCRdb table, and some are missing; sequencing was by immunoSEQ multiplex PCR. This sample yields 140,000 or so clones, of which about 88% are seen a single time; roughly 2.6% belongs to the top ten. Sequenced: peripheral blood. The receptors shown here come from a human donor with acute or convalescent COVID-19. The donor label of this sample is uncertain.

This chain links TRBV3-1 (or the pseudogene TRBV3-2) with TRBJ1-2, with 10 bases lining up with TRBD1. Germline lookup yields CDR1 LGHDT and CDR2 YNNKEL (reference sequence). This CDR3 has 15 residues. With 0 bases clipped from V and 5 bases from J, the junction kept 3 bases outside the gene matches. The CDR3 DNA sequence: TGTGCCAGCAGCCAAGATTTGGGACAGGGGTATGGCTACACCTTC. Translation gives CASSQDLGQGYGYTF.

The rearrangement links TRBV28 to TRBJ2-5, with 9 bases aligning to TRBD2. J lost 1 base, V lost 7 bases, and 1 base had no gene match. The CDR3 length is 13 residues. CDR1 MDHEN and CDR2 SYDVKM come from the germline V gene. As DNA, the CDR3 is TGTGCCAGCATTAGCGGGGGCCAAGAGACCCAGTACTTC. The encoded protein is CASISGGQETQYF.

The genes are TRBV20-1 and TRBJ1-2; D uncertain. Germline V gene sequence: CDR1 DFQATT, CDR2 SNEGSKA (reference sequence). Trimming cost V 3 bases and J 7 bases, with 9 bases left between them. This CDR3 contains 11 residues. The CDR3 here is CSASYRSGYTF. CDR3 DNA: TGCAGTGCTAGCTACAGAAGTGGCTACACCTTC.

In this sample, this clone turned up once. This chain's CDR3 is CASSLARTDYEQYV. CDR3 bases: TGTGCTAGCAGCTTAGCCCGCACTGATTACGAGCAGTACGTC. The rearrangement joins TRBV7-7 to TRBJ2-7; the D is unclear. Germline CDR1 SSHAT, CDR2 FNYEAQ (reference sequence). The CDR3 loop spans 14 amino acids.

This clone was picked up one time. This chain uses TRBV18 with TRBJ2-3, with 10 bases identical to TRBD1. Germline values: CDR1 KGHSH, CDR2 LQKENI. V lost 2 bases, J lost 3 bases, and 8 bases stayed unmatched. The CDR3 runs 17 residues. The CDR3 DNA follows: TGTGCCAGCTCACCATTACGGGACAGGGGTATTACAGATACGCAGTATTTT. Protein: CASSPLRDRGITDTQYF. Filled out from reference TRBV18 and TRBJ2-3, the complete variable domain reads NAGVMQNPRHLVRRRGQEARLRCSPMKGHSHVYWYRQLPEEGLKFMVYLQKENIIDESGMPKERFSAEFPKEGPSILRIQQVVRGDSAAYFCASSPLRDRGITDTQYFGPGTRLTVL.

The chain recombines TRBV4-3 with TRBJ1-6; TRBD1 matches at 7 bases. The V gene end was trimmed by 1 base and the J gene end by 1 base; junction bases not matched to a gene: 7. The CDR3 contains 18 residues. Looked up from germline, CDR1 is LGHNA and CDR2 is YSLEER. The CDR3, as DNA: TGCGCCAGCAGCCAAGTCCCCCCAGGGGGTTCCTATAATTCACCCCTCCACTTT. Protein product: CASSQVPPGGSYNSPLHF.

This chain joins TRBV11-2 and TRBJ2-4, with D possibly TRBD1 on 6 matching bases. The CDR3 length is 17 residues. V shed 1 base and J shed 0 bases, with 13 bases lying between them. Germline V CDR1 and CDR2: SGHAT, FQNNGV. This CDR3 reads CASSLGWTEIAKNIQYF. For the CDR3, the DNA is TGTGCCAGCAGCTTAGGGTGGACAGAGATAGCCAAAAACATTCAGTACTTC.

V gene TRBV6-6 combines with J gene TRBJ1-1, with D possibly TRBD1 on 5 matching bases. V was pared by 5 bases and J by 7 bases, with 11 bases between. CDR1 is MNHNY, CDR2 SVGAGI, per germline (reference sequence). The CDR3 consists of 12 residues. In nucleotides, the CDR3 is TGTGCCAGCAGTCCTGGGGGGGATGAAGCTTTCTTT. This translates into CASSPGGDEAFF.

The chain uses TRBV28 and TRBJ1-4, with a possible D match to TRBD1 (6 bases). The V end was cut by 6 bases, the J end by 0 bases, with 8 bases between. Per germline, CDR1 MDHEN and CDR2 SYDVKM. The CDR3 is made up of 14 amino acids. DNA of the CDR3: TGTGCCAGCAGCCGGACAGCAACTAATGAAAAACTGTTTTTT. It specifies CASSRTATNEKLFF. Looking up the rest from reference TRBV28 and TRBJ1-4 gives the full variable domain: DVKVTQSSRYLVKRTGEKVFLECVQDMDHENMFWYRQDPGLGLRLIYFSYDVKMKEKGDIPEGYSVSREKKERFSLILESASTNQTSMYLCASSRTATNEKLFFGSGTQLSVL.

The chain employs TRBV6-2 or TRBV6-3 and TRBJ2-7; a possible D gene is TRBD1 (6 bases). Germline CDR1 MNHEY, CDR2 SVGEGT. The CDR3 covers 16 residues. The V and J ends lost 0 bases and 0 bases respectively, with 12 bases between them. The CDR3 is CASSYSTRGSSYEQYV. CDR3 bases: TGTGCCAGCAGTTACTCGACCAGGGGCAGCTCCTACGAGCAGTACGTC.

The chain combines TRBV5-5 with TRBJ2-1, with 8 bases matching TRBD2. The junction had 6 bases not matched to a gene; V was cut back by 0 bases and J by 1 base. CDR3 length: 17 residues. The germline V gene has CDR1 SGHKS and CDR2 YYEKEE (reference sequence). The CDR3 spells CASSLVGGRSSYNEQFF. The CDR3, as DNA: TGTGCCAGCAGCTTGGTGGGCGGGAGGAGTTCCTACAATGAGCAGTTCTTC. Combining the CDR3 with reference TRBV5-5 and TRBJ2-1 gives the whole variable domain DAGVTQSPTHLIKTRGQQVTLRCSPISGHKSVSWYQQVLGQGPQFIFQYYEKEERGRGNFPDRFSARQFPNYSSELNVNALLLGDSALYLCASSLVGGRSSYNEQFFGPGTRLTVL.

The gene calls are TRBV9 and TRBJ2-2, with 9 bases aligning to TRBD2. Germline values: CDR1 SGDLS, CDR2 YYNGEE. After removal of 2 bases from V and 4 bases from J, the junction contained 3 bases not matched to a gene. The CDR3 totals 15 residues. CDR3 sequence reads: CASSVTSGGTGELFF. The CDR3 coding sequence is TGTGCCAGCAGCGTGACTAGCGGCGGCACCGGGGAGCTGTTTTTT.

V and J are TRBV5-5 and TRBJ1-4; 7 bases fit TRBD1. Germline V CDR1 and CDR2: SGHKS, YYEKEE (reference sequence). V shed 3 bases, J shed 5 bases, and the junction held 4 bases outside the gene matches. This CDR3 has 14 residues. Written as DNA, the CDR3 is TGTGCCAGCAGCTACGGGACAGTCAATGAAAAACTGTTTTTT. Translated: CASSYGTVNEKLFF.

The chain joins TRBV14 to TRBJ2-1; D gene uncertain. Germline CDR1 SGHDN, CDR2 FVKESK. Between the trimmed V and J ends, which lost 6 bases and 0 bases, there was a span of 9 bases. The CDR3 runs 14 residues. The CDR3 loop reads CASRDLSSYNEQFF. In DNA, the CDR3 is TGTGCCAGCAGAGATCTTAGCTCCTACAATGAGCAGTTCTTC.

This chain joins TRBV7-2 and TRBJ2-1; D unresolved. This CDR3 has 13 amino acids. V lost 5 bases, J lost 1 base, and 6 bases lay in between. Germline V lookup: CDR1 SGHTA, CDR2 FQGNSA. The CDR3 nucleotides are TGTGCCAGCAGCCCAGGATCCTACAATGAGCAGTTCTTC. It is translated as CASSPGSYNEQFF.

In this sample, this clone turned up once. The gene calls are TRBV6-6 and TRBJ1-5; 7 nucleotides align to TRBD1. There are 14 residues in the CDR3. Germline loops: CDR1 MNHNY, CDR2 SVGAGI (reference sequence). With V trimmed by 8 bases and J by 4 bases, 8 bases remained unmatched. The CDR3 coding sequence is TGTGCCAGCGGGCCTACAGGGGAGAATCAGCCCCAGCATTTT. Translating gives CASGPTGENQPQHF.

The V gene is TRBV7-9, the J gene TRBJ1-1; 8 nucleotides align to TRBD1. The J segment lost 6 bases and the V segment lost 5 bases, leaving 8 bases of the junction unmatched. Germline V gives CDR1 SEHNR, CDR2 FQNEAQ (reference sequence). There are 14 residues in the CDR3. The CDR3 DNA reads as TGTGCCAGCAGCCTCGGACAGGGAATCGCTGAAGCTTTCTTT. It specifies CASSLGQGIAEAFF.

The chain is built from TRBV2 and TRBJ2-7; 11 positions match TRBD2. This CDR3 has 14 amino acids. V dropped 4 bases and J dropped 5; count of bases not matched to a gene: 4. The germline V gene has CDR1 SNHLY and CDR2 FYNNEI. CDR3 sequence: CASSGLAGRNEQYV. The CDR3 nucleotides are TGTGCCAGCAGTGGACTAGCGGGGCGGAACGAGCAGTACGTC.

Here the CDR3 DNA reads TGTGCCAGCCGGACTGCAGGTGCGTCGACCGGGGAGCTGTTTTTT. This encodes CASRTAGASTGELFF. V and J are TRBV28 and TRBJ2-2; maybe TRBD2 (5 bases). The CDR3 has 15 amino acids. The V and J ends lost 8 bases and 5 bases respectively, with 18 bases between them. Germline V lookup: CDR1 MDHEN, CDR2 SYDVKM.

The table lists this clone with a count of one. This clone may be a read error of a much larger clone one base away. This specimen includes other DNA sequences encoding the same CDR3. The CDR3 loop is CSVGQGHGELFF. The CDR3 bases are TGCAGCGTGGGACAGGGGCACGGGGAGCTGTTTTTT. This chain uses TRBV29-1 with TRBJ2-2; the match to TRBD1 covers 10 bases. Germline assignment: CDR1 SQVTM and CDR2 ANQGSEA. The CDR3 is 12 amino acids. J gave up 7 bases and V 6 bases, and 2 bases lay outside the gene matches.

The V gene is TRBV27, the J gene TRBJ1-2, with 7 bases aligning to TRBD1. The trim removed 6 bases at V and 2 bases at J, leaving 9 bases unmatched. The CDR3 is made up of 15 amino acids. CDR1 and CDR2 from the germline V gene are MNHEY and SMNVEV (reference sequence). This CDR3 reads CASSRADRANYGYTF. CDR3 coding DNA: TGTGCCAGCAGCCGAGCTGACAGGGCAAACTATGGCTACACCTTC.

The chain employs TRBV6-6 and TRBJ1-5; 10 bases line up with TRBD1. Germline CDR1 is MNHNY and CDR2 is SVGAGI (reference sequence). V gave up 5 bases and J gave up 7 bases; unmatched junction bases: 14. CDR3 size: 17 residues. The CDR3 bases are TGTGCCAGCAGTCCCTGGGGGACAGGGGAATCGATCCAGCCCCAGCATTTT. Protein: CASSPWGTGESIQPQHF.